The clone carrying this TCR beta chain was seen ten or more times. This entry belongs to a study of T cell repertoires in cytomegalovirus infection. One entry per CDR3 protein, called by TCRdb with MiXCR from the reads. The table lists around 530,000 distinct CDR3 sequences, 15% to 20% of them singletons, with more than 20% in the top ten. The V gene end was trimmed by 2 bases and the J gene end by 6 bases; junction bases not matched to a gene: 2. From germline, CDR1 is SEHNR and CDR2 FQNEAQ (reference sequence). There are 13 residues in the CDR3. The chain employs TRBV7-9 and TRBJ2-7, with 9 bases matching TRBD1. The source material was CD8+ T cells from PBMCs. This clonotype originated in a human donor in good health (CMV status not recorded). Some clones in this sample may be carry-over from other donors' samples. The CDR3 DNA follows: TGTGCCAGCAGCTTAACAGGGGGCGGCGAGCAGTACTTC. Translation: CASSLTGGGEQYF.